These 13 T cell receptor beta chains were all obtained from the same sample, sequenced in a study of T cells in Graves' hyperthyroidism and ophthalmopathy. RNA transcripts yielded amplified TCR beta CDR3 regions. HTBI primers were the set used in a first-round RT-PCR of the TCR CDR3. Each CDR3 protein is one row after TCRdb ran MiXCR on the multiplex PCR reads. This sample has around 520,000 distinct CDR3 sequences; around 24% occur once, and the top ten carry 10% to 12%. The material sequenced was blood. These receptors all stem from a woman in her thirties with Graves' ophthalmopathy.

This clonotype was recorded at least ten times. The chain is built from TRBV7-2 and TRBJ2-7; maybe TRBD2 (6 bases). The ends were cut back, 0 bases at V and 3 bases at J, with 9 bases in the middle. The CDR3 runs 14 residues. The germline V gene has CDR1 SGHTA and CDR2 FQGNSA. The CDR3 sequence: CASSLAGEVYEQYF. The CDR3 DNA reads TGTGCCAGCAGCTTAGCGGGGGAGGTCTACGAGCAGTACTTC.

Of note for this clonotype: This may arise from a read error, as a much more abundant clone is one base away. V is TRBV7-2 and J is TRBJ2-7, with 9 bases aligning to TRBD2. The CDR3 has 15 residues. Germline CDR1 reads SGHTA; CDR2 reads FQGNSA. The CDR3 region is CASSLSSGDSYEQCF. The CDR3 DNA sequence: TGTGCCAGCAGCCTTTCTAGCGGGGACTCCTACGAGCAGTGCTTC.

V is TRBV24-1 and J is TRBJ2-2, with 8 nucleotides matching TRBD2. Germline V gene sequence: CDR1 KGHDR, CDR2 SFDVKD. The CDR3 contains 17 residues. Trimming took 5 bases from V and 5 from J; bases not matched to a gene: 12. For the CDR3, the DNA is TGTGCCACCAGTGCAGGAGCGGGAGTGTCGGGGACCGGGGAGCTGTTTTTT. Translation gives CATSAGAGVSGTGELFF.

This chain joins TRBV11-1 and TRBJ1-2, with 7 bases fitting TRBD1. This CDR3 contains 16 residues. Germline loops: CDR1 SGHAT, CDR2 FQDESV (reference sequence). The V segment lost 5 bases and the J segment 1 base; nucleotides outside the gene matches: 10. The CDR3 region has the DNA TGTGCCAGCAGCCCCACCCGGGACAGACGTAACTATGGCTACACCTTC. Translating gives CASSPTRDRRNYGYTF.

This clonotype was seen a few times. This chain links TRBV20-1 with TRBJ2-5, with D perhaps TRBD2 (7 bases). V lost 2 bases to trimming and J lost 1 base, with 11 bases between them. Germline V gene lookup returns CDR1 DFQATT and CDR2 SNEGSKA (reference sequence). The length of the CDR3 is 14 residues. The CDR3, as DNA: TGCAGTGCTAGAATCCGGGGGGCCCAAGAGACCCAGTACTTC. Its translation: CSARIRGAQETQYF.

This clonotype was counted between two and nine times. CDR3 sequence reads: CASSAPGTGVTGELFF. Here the CDR3 DNA reads TGTGCCAGCAGCGCTCCGGGGACAGGGGTCACCGGGGAGCTGTTTTTT. V is TRBV6-1 and J is TRBJ2-2; TRBD1 agrees at 10 bases. The germline CDR1 and CDR2 sequences are MNHNS and SASEGT. The CDR3 has 16 amino acids. The V gene end was trimmed by 6 bases and the J gene end by 4 bases; junction bases not matched to a gene: 8.

This chain joins TRBV20-1 and TRBJ2-5, with 10 bases fitting TRBD2. The CDR3 runs to 16 residues. Germline CDR1 and CDR2: DFQATT and SNEGSKA (reference sequence). The V segment lost 0 bases and the J segment 5 bases; nucleotides outside the gene matches: 9. CDR3 sequence (DNA): TGCAGTGCTAGAGATCCCGCTAGCGGGGGTTTCGAGACCCAGTACTTC. It specifies CSARDPASGGFETQYF.

At least ten counts were recorded for this clonotype. The genes are TRBV6-5 and TRBJ1-1; perhaps TRBD1 as D (5 bases). Germline CDR1 reads MNHEY; CDR2 reads SVGAGI. This CDR3 contains 15 residues. The ends were cut back, 4 bases at V and 1 base at J, with 13 bases in the middle. The CDR3 bases are TGTGCCAGCAGTTTCAGGGCCCACGGGAACACTGAAGCTTTCTTT. Protein product: CASSFRAHGNTEAFF.

This clonotype was recorded many times. The genes are TRBV7-9 and TRBJ2-5; 9 bases are a match to TRBD1. The germline V gene encodes CDR1 SEHNR and CDR2 FQNEAQ (reference sequence). The V gene end was trimmed by 8 bases and the J gene end by 7 bases; junction bases not matched to a gene: 8. The CDR3 has 13 residues. The CDR3 coding sequence is TGTGCCAGCGGAACAGGGGGCGCAGGGACCCAGTACTTC. Translation gives CASGTGGAGTQYF.

The chain uses TRBV12-3 or TRBV12-4 and TRBJ2-5; D unresolved. CDR3 size: 15 residues. Trimming removed 5 bases at V and 0 bases at J, with 13 bases between. The CDR3, as DNA: TGTGCCAGCAGTACTGAACAACCACACCAAGAGACCCAGTACTTC. It translates to CASSTEQPHQETQYF.

This clonotype was detected a few times. The chain recombines TRBV15 with TRBJ2-7; 7 bases fit TRBD2. From germline, CDR1 is LNHNV and CDR2 YYDKDF (reference sequence). Trimming removed 4 bases from V and 2 bases from J; junction bases left unmatched: 2. The CDR3 runs to 13 residues. The CDR3 region is CATSNGLAYEQYF. CDR3 nucleotides: TGTGCCACCAGCAACGGACTAGCCTACGAGCAGTACTTC.

This clonotype has only a few counts. V usage is TRBV11-2 and J usage is TRBJ2-7; TRBD1 matches at 9 bases. The germline V gene encodes CDR1 SGHAT and CDR2 FQNNGV. With 5 bases clipped from V and 5 bases from J, the junction kept 10 bases outside the gene matches. The CDR3 runs 15 residues. The CDR3, as DNA: TGTGCCAGCAGCAGGGACAGGGAGCGGTCCCACGAGCAGTACTTC. As protein: CASSRDRERSHEQYF.

This clonotype was recorded a few times. The V call is TRBV15, the J call TRBJ1-6; D is unresolved. V shed 1 base and J shed 10 bases, with 17 bases lying between them. This CDR3 comprises 16 residues. The germline gives CDR1 LNHNV, CDR2 YYDKDF (reference sequence). DNA of the CDR3: TGTGCCACCAGCAGAGCCGGCTCGAGTCTCGTATCACCCCTCCACTTT. Translated, it gives CATSRAGSSLVSPLHF.